This entry features one TCR beta chain sequence. Its antigen remains unidentified. Both 60 Vbeta primers and 13 Jbeta primers went into the PCR. Produced via immunoSEQ multiplex PCR; TCRdb's table is partial and in-frame only. The sample holds under 200,000 clones, 68% seen once. This entry comes from a study of cytomegalovirus exposure and HLA in healthy donors. In the study overall: Falling in the Caucasian-associated ancestry cluster were 81% of a few hundred genotyped donors.

Germline loops: CDR1 MNHNS, CDR2 SASEGT. This CDR3 comprises 15 residues. V lost 6 bases to trimming and J lost 4 bases, with 18 bases between them. Broader study findings: A later analysis linked a missense DCLRE1C variant to TCR beta V- and J-gene trimming.

Material for sequencing was PBMCs. V gene TRBV6-1 combines with J gene TRBJ1-1, with TRBD1 as a possible D gene (6 bases). The receptor was isolated from a man between 50 and 59 years old in good health and CMV-seronegative. The CDR3 nucleotides are TGTGCCAGCAGGCCAGGACGCAGGGGAAGCACTGAAGCTTTCTTT. Translation: CASRPGRRGSTEAFF.